This TCR beta chain originates from a study of blood T cells in healthy people across ages. Germline V gene sequence: CDR1 MDHEN, CDR2 SYDVKM. The germline V and J ends were trimmed by 5 bases and 7 bases, with 12 bases remaining between them. The CDR3 length is 13 residues. Regarding the study as a whole: Strong correlation linked observed beta diversity and percent naive T cells.

Caucasian individuals from Russia who were healthy and aged 6 to 90 acted as donors. There are a few counts of this clonotype. Its antigen is unidentified. Combining a sample-barcoded 5' primer with a J-beta primer mix, a second PCR ran for roughly 7 to 12 cycles. Through a template-switch adaptor with 12 random nucleotides, each cDNA molecule received a tag. Researchers report that each sample yielded at least 2.5 million CDR3-containing paired-end reads. TCRdb reanalysed the 5' RACE reads using MiXCR and keeps one entry per CDR3 protein. The sample lists over 1,500,000 distinct CDR3 sequences; 39% were seen once.

Sequenced sample: blood. The sequence was obtained from a human donor in good health. This sequence joins TRBV28 and TRBJ1-5; D is undetermined. As DNA, the CDR3 is TGTGCCAGCAGTCCAGACGTGTTCCAGCCCCAGCATTTT. This encodes CASSPDVFQPQHF.